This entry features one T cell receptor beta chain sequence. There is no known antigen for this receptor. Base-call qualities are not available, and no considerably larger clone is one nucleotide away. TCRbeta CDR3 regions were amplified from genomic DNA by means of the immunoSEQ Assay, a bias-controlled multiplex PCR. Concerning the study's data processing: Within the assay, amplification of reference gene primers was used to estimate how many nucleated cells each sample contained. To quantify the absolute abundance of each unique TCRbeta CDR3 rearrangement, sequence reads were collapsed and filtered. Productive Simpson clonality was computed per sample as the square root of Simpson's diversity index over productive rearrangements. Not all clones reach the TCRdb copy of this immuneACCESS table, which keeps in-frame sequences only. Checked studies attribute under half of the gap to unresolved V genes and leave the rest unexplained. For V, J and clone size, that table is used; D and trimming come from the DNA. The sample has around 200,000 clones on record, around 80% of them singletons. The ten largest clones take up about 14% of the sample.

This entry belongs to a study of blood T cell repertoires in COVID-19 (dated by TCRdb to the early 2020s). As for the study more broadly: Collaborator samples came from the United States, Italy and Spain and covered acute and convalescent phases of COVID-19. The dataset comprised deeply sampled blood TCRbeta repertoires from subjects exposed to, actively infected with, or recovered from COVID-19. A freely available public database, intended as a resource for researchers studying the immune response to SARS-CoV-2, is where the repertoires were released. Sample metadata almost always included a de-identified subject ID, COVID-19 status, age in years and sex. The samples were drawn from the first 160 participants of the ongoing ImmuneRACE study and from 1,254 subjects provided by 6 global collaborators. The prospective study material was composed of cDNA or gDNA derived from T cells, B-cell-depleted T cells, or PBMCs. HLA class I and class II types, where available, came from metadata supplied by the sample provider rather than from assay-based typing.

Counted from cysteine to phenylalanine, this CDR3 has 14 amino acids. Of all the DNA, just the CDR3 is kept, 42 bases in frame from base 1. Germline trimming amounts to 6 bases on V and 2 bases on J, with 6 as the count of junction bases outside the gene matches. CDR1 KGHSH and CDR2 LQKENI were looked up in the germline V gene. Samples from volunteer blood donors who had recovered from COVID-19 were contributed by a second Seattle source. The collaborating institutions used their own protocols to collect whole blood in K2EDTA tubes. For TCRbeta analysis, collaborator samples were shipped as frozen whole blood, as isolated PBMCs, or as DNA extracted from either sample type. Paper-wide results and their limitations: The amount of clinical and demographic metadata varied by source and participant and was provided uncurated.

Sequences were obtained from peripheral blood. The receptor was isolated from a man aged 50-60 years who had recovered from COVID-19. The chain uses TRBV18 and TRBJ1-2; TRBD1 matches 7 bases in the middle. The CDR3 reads CASSVQGNNYGYTF. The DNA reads TGTGCCAGCTCCGTACAGGGGAACAACTATGGCTACACCTTC. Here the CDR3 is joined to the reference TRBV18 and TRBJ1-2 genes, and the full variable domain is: NAGVMQNPRHLVRRRGQEARLRCSPMKGHSHVYWYRQLPEEGLKFMVYLQKENIIDESGMPKERFSAEFPKEGPSILRIQQVVRGDSAAYFCASSVQGNNYGYTFGSGTRLTVV.